Listed below are T cell receptor beta chains from one sample, sequenced in a study of CD4 T cells in relation to SARS-CoV-2 and coronaviruses. Which antigens these TCRs recognize remains unknown. Repertoires were generated with immunoSEQ multiplex PCR, while TCRdb's copy carries only in-frame clones and drops some. This repertoire shows over 25,000 clones, roughly 82% found once; its top ten account for about an eighth. The sample comprised CD4+ T cells from PBMCs, cultured in vitro. The receptors stem from a human donor in good health. Both conserved end residues are part of each CDR3. D genes are given only for firm matches. Size values are once, few and many counts, or a class for expanded clones, and some rows have none.

d_call: NA
j_call: TRBJ1-1
v_call: TRBV11-3
clone_size: NA
cdr3_aa: CASSFSREGTEAFF
cdr3_nt: TGTGCCAGCAGCTTCTCCCGGGAGGGAACTGAAGCTTTCTTT

d_call: NA
j_call: TRBJ1-2
v_call: TRBV19
clone_size: NA
cdr3_aa: CASRPPGIGYGYTF
cdr3_nt: TGTGCCAGTAGGCCCCCCGGGATCGGCTATGGCTACACCTTC

d_call: NA
j_call: TRBJ1-6
v_call: TRBV6-4
clone_size: NA
cdr3_aa: CASSDSYNSPLHF
cdr3_nt: TGTGCCAGCAGTGACAGCTATAATTCACCCCTCCACTTT

d_call: TRBD2
j_call: TRBJ2-3
v_call: TRBV6-5
clone_size: NA
cdr3_aa: CASSYRPTSGGDTQYF
cdr3_nt: TGTGCCAGCAGTTACCGGCCGACTAGCGGCGGAGATACGCAGTATTTT

d_call: NA
j_call: TRBJ2-2
v_call: TRBV27
clone_size: NA
cdr3_aa: CASSPWGIGTGELFF
cdr3_nt: TGTGCCAGCAGCCCGTGGGGGATCGGCACCGGGGAGCTGTTTTTT

d_call: TRBD1
j_call: TRBJ1-2
v_call: TRBV10-3
clone_size: NA
cdr3_aa: CAIIRDRDLNYGYTF
cdr3_nt: TGTGCCATCATTCGGGACAGGGATTTGAACTATGGCTACACCTTC

d_call: NA
j_call: TRBJ2-4
v_call: TRBV6-6
clone_size: few
cdr3_aa: CASSLPYFNIQYF
cdr3_nt: TGTGCCAGCAGTTTACCTTATTTTAACATTCAGTACTTC

d_call: NA
j_call: TRBJ2-1
v_call: TRBV19
clone_size: NA
cdr3_aa: CASSPTGIGSNEQFF
cdr3_nt: TGTGCCAGTAGCCCGACAGGGATCGGGAGCAATGAGCAGTTCTTC

d_call: NA
j_call: TRBJ1-6
v_call: TRBV5-5
clone_size: large
cdr3_aa: CASSLTVPSGSPLHF
cdr3_nt: TGTGCCAGCAGCTTGACAGTTCCTTCTGGTTCACCCCTCCACTTT

d_call: TRBD1
j_call: TRBJ2-5
v_call: TRBV5-1
clone_size: NA
cdr3_aa: CASSRWDRGETQYF
cdr3_nt: TGCGCCAGCAGCCGCTGGGACAGGGGGGAGACCCAGTACTTC

d_call: TRBD1
j_call: TRBJ2-6
v_call: TRBV27
clone_size: once
cdr3_aa: CASRMGQRTGANVLTF
cdr3_nt: TGTGCCAGCAGAATGGGACAGCGCACTGGGGCCAACGTCCTGACTTTC

d_call: NA
j_call: TRBJ1-1
v_call: TRBV19
clone_size: NA
cdr3_aa: CASSGPGLEAFF
cdr3_nt: TGTGCCAGTAGCGGCCCGGGGTTAGAAGCTTTCTTT

d_call: TRBD2
j_call: TRBJ2-1
v_call: TRBV7-3
clone_size: NA
cdr3_aa: CASSPRLAGSNEQFF
cdr3_nt: TGTGCCAGCAGCCCGAGACTAGCGGGATCCAATGAGCAGTTCTTC

d_call: NA
j_call: TRBJ1-5
v_call: TRBV3-1/TRBV3-2
clone_size: NA
cdr3_aa: CASSVGSGGNQPQHF
cdr3_nt: TGTGCCAGCAGCGTCGGGTCGGGCGGCAATCAGCCCCAGCATTTT

d_call: NA
j_call: TRBJ1-4
v_call: TRBV5-1
clone_size: NA
cdr3_aa: CASSLGGMDEKLFF
cdr3_nt: TGCGCCAGCAGCTTAGGAGGGATGGATGAAAAACTGTTTTTT

d_call: TRBD1
j_call: TRBJ1-4
v_call: TRBV25-1
clone_size: NA
cdr3_aa: CATSDRVTEKLFF
cdr3_nt: TGTGCCACCTCGGACAGGGTTACTGAAAAACTGTTTTTT

d_call: NA
j_call: TRBJ2-3
v_call: TRBV2
clone_size: few
cdr3_aa: CASRQGLSTDTQYF
cdr3_nt: TGTGCCAGCAGACAGGGTCTTAGCACAGATACGCAGTATTTT

d_call: NA
j_call: TRBJ1-2
v_call: TRBV10-3
clone_size: NA
cdr3_aa: CAISESLNYGYTF
cdr3_nt: TGTGCCATCAGTGAGAGTTTAAACTATGGCTACACCTTC

d_call: TRBD2
j_call: TRBJ2-5
v_call: TRBV11-2
clone_size: NA
cdr3_aa: CASSRLRAGGGETQYF
cdr3_nt: TGTGCCAGCAGCCGCCTAAGAGCGGGAGGTGGGGAGACCCAGTACTTC

d_call: NA
j_call: TRBJ1-5
v_call: TRBV7-2
clone_size: NA
cdr3_aa: CASSFSGQHQPQHF
cdr3_nt: TGTGCCAGCAGCTTTAGCGGACAGCATCAGCCCCAGCATTTT

d_call: NA
j_call: TRBJ1-4
v_call: TRBV19
clone_size: NA
cdr3_aa: CASMSGSSNEKLFF
cdr3_nt: TGTGCCAGTATGTCCGGGTCGTCAAATGAAAAACTGTTTTTT

d_call: NA
j_call: TRBJ1-6
v_call: TRBV19
clone_size: once
cdr3_aa: CASRDPLRNSPLHF
cdr3_nt: TGTGCCAGCCGGGACCCCCTTCGGAATTCACCCCTCCACTTT

d_call: NA
j_call: TRBJ1-2
v_call: TRBV6-2/TRBV6-3
clone_size: NA
cdr3_aa: CASSYSIRGYTF
cdr3_nt: TGTGCCAGCAGTTACTCGATCCGGGGCTACACCTTC

d_call: NA
j_call: TRBJ2-7
v_call: TRBV9
clone_size: NA
cdr3_aa: CASSVGPGGDHEQYF
cdr3_nt: TGTGCCAGCAGCGTAGGGCCCGGGGGTGACCACGAGCAGTACTTC

d_call: NA
j_call: TRBJ2-1
v_call: TRBV19
clone_size: NA
cdr3_aa: CASSIGGFEQFF
cdr3_nt: TGTGCCAGTAGTATAGGAGGGTTTGAGCAGTTCTTC

d_call: NA
j_call: TRBJ1-6
v_call: TRBV7-6
clone_size: NA
cdr3_aa: CASSLGQDSPLHF
cdr3_nt: TGTGCCAGCAGCTTAGGTCAAGATTCACCCCTCCACTTT

d_call: TRBD1
j_call: TRBJ1-4
v_call: TRBV6-5
clone_size: NA
cdr3_aa: CASSPQGGAGEKLFF
cdr3_nt: TGTGCCAGCAGTCCTCAAGGGGGCGCCGGTGAAAAACTGTTTTTT

d_call: TRBD2
j_call: TRBJ2-2
v_call: TRBV19
clone_size: NA
cdr3_aa: CASTPFGGRATGELFF
cdr3_nt: TGTGCCAGTACCCCATTCGGCGGGAGGGCAACCGGGGAGCTGTTTTTT

d_call: NA
j_call: TRBJ2-1
v_call: TRBV10-3
clone_size: NA
cdr3_aa: CAITQGKSYNEQFF
cdr3_nt: TGTGCCATCACCCAGGGGAAGTCCTACAATGAGCAGTTCTTC

d_call: TRBD2
j_call: TRBJ2-5
v_call: TRBV9
clone_size: NA
cdr3_aa: CASSVALSGGQESSQYF
cdr3_nt: TGTGCCAGCAGCGTAGCTCTGAGCGGGGGGCAAGAGTCGTCCCAGTACTTC

d_call: NA
j_call: TRBJ1-6
v_call: TRBV30
clone_size: NA
cdr3_aa: CAWSVGVEYNSPLHF
cdr3_nt: TGTGCCTGGAGTGTGGGAGTCGAATATAATTCACCCCTCCACTTT

d_call: NA
j_call: TRBJ2-1
v_call: TRBV29-1
clone_size: NA
cdr3_aa: CSGETGWGNEQFF
cdr3_nt: TGCAGCGGCGAGACAGGTTGGGGCAATGAGCAGTTCTTC

d_call: TRBD1
j_call: TRBJ2-2
v_call: TRBV10-3
clone_size: NA
cdr3_aa: CAISTGGSAGELFF
cdr3_nt: TGTGCCATCAGTACAGGGGGTTCGGCCGGGGAGCTGTTTTTT

d_call: NA
j_call: TRBJ2-5
v_call: TRBV9
clone_size: NA
cdr3_aa: CASSTREGGGETQYF
cdr3_nt: TGTGCCAGCAGCACCCGCGAGGGGGGCGGAGAGACCCAGTACTTC

d_call: NA
j_call: TRBJ1-6
v_call: TRBV30
clone_size: NA
cdr3_aa: CAWRLFGDMDHSPLHF
cdr3_nt: TGTGCCTGGAGGCTCTTCGGGGACATGGACCATTCACCCCTCCACTTT

d_call: TRBD1
j_call: TRBJ1-2
v_call: TRBV7-3
clone_size: NA
cdr3_aa: CASSLDRDGYGYTF
cdr3_nt: TGTGCCAGCAGCCTTGACAGGGACGGCTATGGCTACACCTTC

d_call: NA
j_call: TRBJ1-2
v_call: TRBV13
clone_size: NA
cdr3_aa: CASSLGPSGQGSYGYTF
cdr3_nt: TGTGCCAGCAGCTTAGGCCCTTCAGGGCAGGGGAGCTATGGCTACACCTTC

d_call: NA
j_call: TRBJ1-1
v_call: TRBV6-2/TRBV6-3
clone_size: NA
cdr3_aa: CASSYPTLTGPGTEAFF
cdr3_nt: TGTGCCAGCAGTTACCCAACCTTAACAGGGCCGGGGACTGAAGCTTTCTTT

d_call: NA
j_call: TRBJ1-4
v_call: TRBV5-1
clone_size: NA
cdr3_aa: CASSLGTQNEKLFF
cdr3_nt: TGCGCCAGCAGCTTGGGGACCCAAAATGAAAAACTGTTTTTT

d_call: NA
j_call: TRBJ2-7
v_call: TRBV6-5
clone_size: few
cdr3_aa: CASSYFSGSYEQYF
cdr3_nt: TGTGCCAGCAGTTACTTCTCGGGGTCCTACGAGCAGTACTTC

d_call: NA
j_call: TRBJ1-5
v_call: TRBV24-1
clone_size: once
cdr3_aa: CATSDSGLRAPAQPQHF
cdr3_nt: TGTGCCACCAGTGATTCCGGCCTCCGGGCTCCCGCCCAGCCCCAGCATTTT

d_call: TRBD1
j_call: TRBJ1-1
v_call: TRBV4-2
clone_size: once
cdr3_aa: CASSQDRDRGGAEAFF
cdr3_nt: TGTGCCAGCAGCCAAGACCGGGACAGGGGGGGTGCTGAAGCTTTCTTT

d_call: TRBD1
j_call: TRBJ2-1
v_call: TRBV4-1
clone_size: NA
cdr3_aa: CASSQRQGYYNEQFF
cdr3_nt: TGCGCCAGCAGCCAGAGACAGGGGTATTACAATGAGCAGTTCTTC

d_call: TRBD1
j_call: TRBJ2-2
v_call: TRBV12-5
clone_size: NA
cdr3_aa: CASGLVTLQGANTGELFF
cdr3_nt: TGTGCTAGTGGTTTGGTAACCTTACAGGGGGCGAACACCGGGGAGCTGTTTTTT

d_call: TRBD2
j_call: TRBJ2-7
v_call: TRBV6-2/TRBV6-3
clone_size: NA
cdr3_aa: CASSSSGSIDEQYF
cdr3_nt: TGTGCCAGCAGTTCTAGCGGGAGCATTGATGAGCAGTACTTC

d_call: TRBD2
j_call: TRBJ2-5
v_call: TRBV7-2
clone_size: NA
cdr3_aa: CASSLWRGLAYQETQYF
cdr3_nt: TGTGCCAGCAGCTTATGGCGGGGACTAGCGTACCAAGAGACCCAGTACTTC

d_call: NA
j_call: TRBJ2-1
v_call: TRBV9
clone_size: NA
cdr3_aa: CASSGWNNEQFF
cdr3_nt: TGTGCCAGCAGCGGGTGGAACAATGAGCAGTTCTTC

d_call: NA
j_call: TRBJ2-2
v_call: TRBV7-2
clone_size: NA
cdr3_aa: CASSNEPTTNTGELFF
cdr3_nt: TGTGCCAGCAGCAATGAACCGACTACTAACACCGGGGAGCTGTTTTTT